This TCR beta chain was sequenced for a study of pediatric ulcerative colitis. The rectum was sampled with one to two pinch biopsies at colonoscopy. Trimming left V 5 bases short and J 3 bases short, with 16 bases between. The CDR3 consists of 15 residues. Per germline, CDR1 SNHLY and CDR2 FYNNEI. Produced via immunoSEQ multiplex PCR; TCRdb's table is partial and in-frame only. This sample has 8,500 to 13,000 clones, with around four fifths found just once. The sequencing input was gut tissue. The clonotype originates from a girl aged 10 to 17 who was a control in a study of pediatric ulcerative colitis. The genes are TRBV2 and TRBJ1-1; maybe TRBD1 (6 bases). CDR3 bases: TGTGCCAGCAGTTCCGACAGGTCCGGTGACACTGAAGCTTTCTTT. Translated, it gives CASSSDRSGDTEAFF.